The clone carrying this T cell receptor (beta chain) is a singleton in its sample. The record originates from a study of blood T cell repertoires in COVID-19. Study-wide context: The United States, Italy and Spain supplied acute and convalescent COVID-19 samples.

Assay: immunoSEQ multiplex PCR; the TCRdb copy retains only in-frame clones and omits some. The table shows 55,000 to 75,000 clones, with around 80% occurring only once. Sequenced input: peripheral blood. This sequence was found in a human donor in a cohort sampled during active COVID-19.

CDR3: CSGGSGSSYNEQFF. The CDR3 DNA is TGCAGCGGAGGAAGCGGGAGCTCCTACAATGAGCAGTTCTTC. The V gene is TRBV29-1, the J gene TRBJ2-1; 8 bases fit TRBD2. Germline V gene data show CDR1 as SQVTM and CDR2 as ANQGSEA. J gave up 0 bases and V 7 bases, and 5 bases lay outside the gene matches. This CDR3 spans 14 amino acids.